A selection of T cell receptor beta chains follows, all from one sample in a study of cytomegalovirus exposure and HLA in healthy donors. Assay used: immunoSEQ multiplex PCR; TCRdb lists only in-frame clones, some missing. In the table there are under 200,000 clones, about 80% of which are singletons. Sequences were obtained from PBMCs. These TCRs come from a woman in her forties or fifties in good health and CMV-seronegative. Both conserved end residues are trimmed from each CDR3.

v_call,j_call,cdr3_aa
TRBV6-5,TRBJ1-1,ASSLSGNTEAF
TRBV10-3,TRBJ2-1,ATKGLASSEDYNEQF
TRBV28,TRBJ2-5,ASRQGGRETQY
TRBV7-2,TRBJ2-1,ASTLAGYYNEQF
TRBV15,TRBJ2-3,ATSRGRGEDTQY
TRBV5-1,TRBJ2-1,ASTSSGSNGYNEQF
TRBV27,TRBJ2-1,ASSLLGGSSYNEQF
TRBV14,TRBJ2-1,ASSRQGGGYNEQF
TRBV6-1,TRBJ2-1,ASRANRGSYNEQF
TRBV9,TRBJ1-2,ASTPTTGSSGYT
TRBV5-1,TRBJ1-4,ASSLQGGNEKLF
TRBV18,TRBJ2-5,ASSLSGTSGETQY
TRBV9,TRBJ2-1,ASSVTARSGGVNEQF
TRBV2,TRBJ2-1,ASSDLTTGGADNEQF
TRBV27,TRBJ2-1,ASSLSPGLKGNEQF
TRBV4-2,TRBJ2-7,ASSQTGPLYEQY
TRBV7-8,TRBJ1-6,ASSLNRGVTALH
TRBV7-2,TRBJ1-3,ASSPTGQGDIDTIY
TRBV19,TRBJ2-1,ASNRLGLAGGEQF
TRBV2,TRBJ2-3,ASVRTGEMDTQY
TRBV9,TRBJ1-4,ASSVGTGREKLF
TRBV27,TRBJ1-1,ASSSPGHSPRAF
TRBV29-1,TRBJ1-2,SAPGWEGGSYT
TRBV12-5,TRBJ2-1,ASGLSSENEQF
TRBV19,TRBJ2-5,ASRRQGLGETQY
TRBV11-3,TRBJ2-3,ASSRQGPTTDTQY
TRBV5-4,TRBJ2-1,ASSLEGLAGYNEQF